One and the same sample provided the 8 T cell receptor beta chains below, sequenced in a study of Graves' ophthalmopathy and Graves' hyperthyroidism. RNA transcripts yielded amplified TCR beta CDR3 regions. RT-PCR was first run with HTBI primers, then multiplex PCR in a second round. TCRdb redid the calling of the multiplex PCR reads with MiXCR, one entry per CDR3 protein. Among approximately 640,000 distinct CDR3 sequences listed, about two fifths were seen once. The sequenced sample was peripheral blood. All receptors derive from an adult man with Graves' ophthalmopathy.

This clonotype was detected many times. CDR3 in DNA: TGCAGTGTGACAGGGGGCGGAACGAACACTGAAGCTTTCTTT. Protein: CSVTGGGTNTEAFF. The chain couples TRBV20-1 to TRBJ1-1, with 10 bases that match TRBD1. Germline CDR1 reads DFQATT; CDR2 reads SNEGSKA (reference sequence). The CDR3 contains 14 residues. V lost 7 bases and J lost 1; bases outside the gene matches: 6.

This chain connects TRBV6-5 to TRBJ1-1; no reliable D call. Trimming left V 6 bases short and J 6 bases short, with 11 bases between. The CDR3 extends over 12 amino acids. Per germline, CDR1 MNHEY and CDR2 SVGAGI. The CDR3 region has the DNA TGTGCCAGCAGAACGAGGCGGTCTGAAGCTTTCTTT. As protein: CASRTRRSEAFF.

In DNA, the CDR3 is TGCAGTGCTAGAGGACAGGGGGCTGGAAAACTGTTTTTT. It specifies CSARGQGAGKLFF. The chain recombines TRBV20-1 with TRBJ1-4; TRBD1 agrees at 10 bases. Trimming at V came to 1 base and at J to 10 bases, leaving 3 bases not matched to a gene. The CDR3 is made up of 13 amino acids. CDR1 is DFQATT and CDR2 is SNEGSKA in the germline V gene (reference sequence).

The chain links TRBV10-3 to TRBJ1-2, with D tentatively TRBD1 (5 bases). The germline gives CDR1 ENHRY, CDR2 SYGVKD. The CDR3 extends over 13 amino acids. Deletions cut 10 bases from V and 3 bases from J, with 15 bases between. This CDR3 reads CASRDGQHYGYTF. Here the CDR3 DNA reads TGTGCCAGCAGGGATGGGCAGCACTATGGCTACACCTTC.

This clonotype has ten or more counts. The chain employs TRBV4-2 and TRBJ1-6; D is undetermined. In germline, CDR1 is LGHNA, CDR2 YNFKEQ. This CDR3 is built from 15 residues. Trimming left V 0 bases short and J 14 bases short, with 17 bases between. CDR3: CASSQDGSVGSTLHF. CDR3 nucleotide sequence: TGTGCCAGCAGCCAAGATGGCAGTGTGGGCAGCACCCTCCACTTT.

This clonotype was recorded many times. The chain recombines TRBV13 with TRBJ1-1; unclear D gene. The CDR3 totals 11 residues. Germline V gives CDR1 PRHDT, CDR2 FYEKMQ (reference sequence). V was clipped by 4 bases and J by 4 bases, with 4 bases between them. The CDR3 DNA is TGTGCCAGCAGCTCCTCCACTGAAGCTTTCTTT. This gives the protein CASSSSTEAFF.

This clonotype was seen only a few times. The chain joins TRBV19 to TRBJ2-2; 10 bases match TRBD1. The CDR3 contains 15 residues. J gave up 3 bases and V 7 bases, and 5 bases lay outside the gene matches. CDR1 is LNHDA, CDR2 SQIVND, per germline (reference sequence). CDR3 sequence: CASTRDRGYTGELFF. The CDR3 DNA is TGTGCCAGTACCCGGGACAGGGGTTACACCGGGGAGCTGTTTTTT. Together with reference TRBV19 and TRBJ2-2, the CDR3 gives the full variable domain: DGGITQSPKYLFRKEGQNVTLSCEQNLNHDAMYWYRQDPGQGLRLIYYSQIVNDFQKGDIAEGYSVSREKKESFPLTVTSAQKNPTAFYLCASTRDRGYTGELFFGEGSRLTVL.

This clonotype was recorded many times. The V and J genes are TRBV6-5 and TRBJ1-6; the match to TRBD1 covers 9 bases. This CDR3 is 17 amino acids long. Per germline, CDR1 MNHEY and CDR2 SVGAGI. The junction had 7 bases not matched to a gene; V was cut back by 0 bases and J by 7 bases. This CDR3 reads CASSYSDTGGRNSPLHF. In DNA form, the CDR3 reads TGTGCCAGCAGTTACTCGGACACAGGGGGCCGAAATTCACCCCTCCACTTT.